What follows are 29 T cell receptor beta chains derived from one specimen sequenced in a study of shared clonotypes between healthy human individuals (TCRdb year 2020). The receptor library was made with the immunoSEQ multiplex PCR assay. TCRdb obtained this table from immuneACCESS and retained in-frame rearrangements with V and J assigned. These tables miss some clones; where compared with another copy, unresolved V genes account for less than half of the shortfall, and the remainder is unexplained. The sample table contains more than 550,000 clones; only one count was recorded for about 91% of them. The top ten hold about 24% of the sample. For the CD8 naive samples, CD45RO-negative cells were positively selected for CCR7, yielding a CD45RA+CCR7+ population from which TemRA cells were excluded. The sample was naive CD8+ T cells sorted from blood. According to the study, the label for this sample's cell subset or site signals: CD45RA+CCR7+. These receptor sequences come from a man aged 30 to 45 in good health.

This clone was seen a handful of times. Within the sample, other DNA sequences also encode this same CDR3. This sequence joins TRBV7-9 and TRBJ2-1, with unresolved D. Germline V gives CDR1 SEHNR, CDR2 FQNEAQ (reference sequence). V gave up 1 base and J gave up 4 bases, with 5 bases separating them. This CDR3 is 13 amino acids long. The CDR3 here is CASSLVGYNEQFF. Here the CDR3 DNA reads TGTGCCAGCAGCTTAGTGGGATACAATGAGCAGTTCTTC.

This clone has a single count. Its ends do not fully match the called genes, so a read error is possible. V and J are TRBV2 and TRBJ2-7; 9 positions match TRBD1. The CDR3 is 13 amino acids. Germline CDR1 and CDR2: SNHLY and FYNNEI. The CDR3 region is CASSEGTGEMVCF. The CDR3 nucleotides are TGTGCCAGCAGTGAAGGGACAGGGGAAATGGTTTGCTTC.

The chain couples TRBV27 to TRBJ2-2; no reliable D call. The CDR3 extends over 17 amino acids. V was pared by 2 bases and J by 1 base, with 14 bases between. Germline loops: CDR1 MNHEY, CDR2 SMNVEV (reference sequence). CDR3 region: CASSLPFRTENTGELFF. CDR3 DNA: TGTGCCAGCAGTTTACCCTTTAGAACGGAGAACACCGGGGAGCTGTTTTTT.

In DNA form, the CDR3 reads TGTGCCAGCAGCCAAGCGGAAGCGGCAGATACGCAGTATTTT. It translates to CASSQAEAADTQYF. The chain couples TRBV4-2 to TRBJ2-3, with D perhaps matching TRBD2 (5 bases). The germline CDR1 and CDR2 sequences are LGHNA and YNFKEQ. The CDR3 runs to 14 residues. V lost 1 base and J 4 bases, leaving 9 bases between the germline ends.

The chain is built from TRBV4-1 and TRBJ2-1; D perhaps matches TRBD2 (6 bases). This CDR3 has 15 amino acids. Trimming cost V 1 base and J 8 bases, with 15 bases left between them. Germline V gene data show CDR1 as MGHRA and CDR2 as YSYEKL. The CDR3 sequence: CASSQGPLATDEQFF. In DNA form, the CDR3 reads TGCGCCAGCAGCCAAGGGCCACTAGCTACCGATGAGCAGTTCTTC.

This chain joins TRBV5-1 and TRBJ1-1; TRBD1 agrees at 9 bases. V lost 0 bases to trimming and J lost 0 bases; unmatched junction nucleotides: 6. This CDR3 comprises 17 residues. Germline-derived CDR1 and CDR2 are SGHRS and YFSETQ. The CDR3 bases are TGCGCCAGCAGCTTGGCACAGGGGGCCGGAGTGAACACTGAAGCTTTCTTT. Protein product: CASSLAQGAGVNTEAFF.

The chain uses TRBV19 and TRBJ2-2, with D tentatively TRBD1 or TRBD2 (5 bases each). With 3 bases removed from V and 8 bases from J, the gap between germline ends came to 19 bases. This CDR3 is built from 16 residues. Looked up from germline, CDR1 is LNHDA and CDR2 is SQIVND (reference sequence). CDR3 nucleotide sequence: TGTGCCAGTAGTATGAGATGGGACGTCTCTTCTGGGGAGCTGTTTTTT. The encoded protein is CASSMRWDVSSGELFF.

As regards this clone: The same CDR3 can be traced to other DNA sequences in this sample. J is TRBJ2-1 and V is TRBV27; 11 bases match TRBD2. V shed 6 bases, J shed 2 bases, and the junction held 3 bases outside the gene matches. CDR1 and CDR2 from the germline V gene are MNHEY and SMNVEV (reference sequence). The CDR3 is 15 amino acids. Here the CDR3 reads CASSLGLAAYNEQFF. CDR3 in DNA: TGTGCCAGCAGCTTGGGACTAGCGGCCTACAATGAGCAGTTCTTC.

The CDR3 region has the DNA TGTGCCAGAAGCGTATCTAATCGGACTAGCGGGAGGGTCAGCAATGAGCAGTTCTTC. Translated, it gives CARSVSNRTSGRVSNEQFF. The chain couples TRBV5-3 to TRBJ2-1; 15 bases agree with TRBD2. TRBV5-3 is treated as an ORF (open reading frame) with a function not yet certain. The junction had 14 bases not matched to a gene; V was cut back by 4 bases and J by 6 bases. This CDR3 is built from 19 residues.

The V gene is TRBV6-1, the J gene TRBJ2-5, with 15 bases that match TRBD2. V trimming: 3 bases; J trimming: 5 bases; junction bases outside the gene matches: 7. The CDR3 is 17 residues long. CDR1 and CDR2 from the germline V gene are MNHNS and SASEGT. For the CDR3, the DNA is TGTGCCAGCAGTGAGCACGCTGGACTAGCGGGAGGGGAGACCCAGTACTTC. This sequence encodes CASSEHAGLAGGETQYF.

This clone occurred once. The rearrangement joins TRBV7-9 to TRBJ2-5, with D possibly matching TRBD2 (6 bases). The germline V gene encodes CDR1 SEHNR and CDR2 FQNEAQ (reference sequence). The CDR3 totals 14 residues. Trimming stripped 5 bases from V and 5 bases from J, with 15 bases between. The CDR3 sequence: CASSGGPIEETQYF. The CDR3 region has the DNA TGTGCCAGCAGCGGAGGGCCCATAGAGGAGACCCAGTACTTC.

V and J are TRBV30 and TRBJ1-1; D is ambiguous. Per the germline V gene, CDR1 is GTSNPN and CDR2 is SVGIG (reference sequence). The ends were cut back, 1 base at V and 1 base at J, with 16 bases in the middle. The CDR3 length is 16 residues. CDR3 amino acids: CAWSGSRYGRNTEAFF. The CDR3 DNA is TGTGCCTGGAGTGGCTCTCGTTATGGGAGGAACACTGAAGCTTTCTTT.

In the case of this clone: At one end, the junction sequence differs from germline, possibly due to a read error. V is TRBV11-3 and J is TRBJ2-7; 12 bases agree with TRBD2. The CDR3 loop spans 15 amino acids. Germline CDR1 is SGHNT and CDR2 is YENEEA. This CDR3 reads CASSSGLAGFDEQCF. The CDR3 DNA reads TGTGCCAGCAGCTCCGGACTAGCGGGATTCGACGAGCAGTGCTTC.

CDR3 amino acids: CASSRVGGLYEQYF. The DNA for the CDR3 is TGTGCCAGCAGTCGGGTGGGAGGGCTCTACGAGCAGTACTTC. The V call is TRBV2, the J call TRBJ2-7; 7 positions agree with TRBD2. CDR3 length equals 14 residues. J lost 3 bases, V lost 5 bases, and 7 bases had no gene match. From germline, CDR1 is SNHLY and CDR2 FYNNEI.

The CDR3 DNA reads TGTGCCAGCAGCCACCTCGGGGGCCGAGGGACTGAAGCTTTCTTT. Amino acid sequence: CASSHLGGRGTEAFF. The V call is TRBV14, the J call TRBJ1-1; the D gene is possibly TRBD1 (6 bases). The CDR3 runs to 15 residues. With 3 bases removed from V and 5 bases from J, the gap between germline ends came to 16 bases. The germline V gene encodes CDR1 SGHDN and CDR2 FVKESK. The full variable domain, with the rest looked up from reference TRBV14 and TRBJ1-1, is EAGVTQFPSHSVIEKGQTVTLRCDPISGHDNLYWYRRVMGKEIKFLLHFVKESKQDESGMPNNRFLAERTGGTYSTLKVQPAELEDSGVYFCASSHLGGRGTEAFFGQGTRLTVV.

The chain links TRBV7-9 to TRBJ1-2; 7 bases align to TRBD1. From germline, CDR1 is SEHNR and CDR2 FQNEAQ (reference sequence). The CDR3 loop spans 17 amino acids. V shed 7 bases, J shed 0 bases, and the junction held 14 bases outside the gene matches. The CDR3 here is CASTPPGLQGTNYGYTF. In DNA form, the CDR3 reads TGTGCCAGCACTCCCCCTGGCTTACAGGGGACTAACTATGGCTACACCTTC. The full variable domain, completed using reference TRBV7-9 and TRBJ1-2, is DTGVSQNPRHKITKRGQNVTFRCDPISEHNRLYWYRQTLGQGPEFLTYFQNEAQLEKSRLLSDRFSAERPKGSFSTLEIQRTEQGDSAMYLCASTPPGLQGTNYGYTFGSGTRLTVV.

This clone was recorded a few times. V and J are TRBV7-9 and TRBJ1-5; TRBD1 matches 7 bases. This CDR3 is built from 12 residues. V dropped 8 bases and J dropped 3; count of bases not matched to a gene: 1. CDR1 is SEHNR, CDR2 FQNEAQ, per germline (reference sequence). Written as DNA, the CDR3 is TGTGCCAGCGGACAGGACAATCAGCCCCAGCATTTT. Translated: CASGQDNQPQHF.

The rearrangement joins TRBV11-2 to TRBJ2-4; D unclear. V was clipped by 0 bases and J by 8 bases, with 23 bases between them. The germline gives CDR1 SGHAT, CDR2 FQNNGV. The CDR3 totals 18 residues. The CDR3 nucleotides are TGTGCCAGCAGCTTAGATGCCCTGGTCACGGAAGGTATCGACATTCAGTACTTC. It specifies CASSLDALVTEGIDIQYF.

This clone came up once. The gene calls are TRBV6-5 and TRBJ2-3; D not certain. The length of the CDR3 is 13 residues. The V gene's germline CDR1 is MNHEY and CDR2 SVGAGI. Deletions cut 2 bases from V and 5 bases from J, with 8 bases between. CDR3 sequence (DNA): TGTGCCAGCAGTTACAAGCCCGGAGATACGCAGTATTTT. Translation gives CASSYKPGDTQYF.

The sample holds a few counts of this clone. The chain recombines TRBV27 with TRBJ1-3; no clear D. With 6 bases removed from V and 6 bases from J, the gap between germline ends came to 15 bases. This CDR3 contains 14 residues. Germline lookup yields CDR1 MNHEY and CDR2 SMNVEV (reference sequence). DNA for the CDR3: TGTGCCAGCAGCTTAGGACGATCGGCAAACACCATATATTTT. Translation gives CASSLGRSANTIYF.

The V call is TRBV14, the J call TRBJ2-1; TRBD2 matches 11 bases. The CDR3 covers 16 residues. Germline V CDR1 and CDR2: SGHDN, FVKESK. The ends lost 4 bases at V and 9 bases at J; junction bases unmatched: 11. The CDR3 DNA reads TGTGCCAGCAGCCTGGGCCCCACTAGCGGGAGTCCTGAGCAGTTCTTC. It encodes CASSLGPTSGSPEQFF.

The chain couples TRBV4-3 to TRBJ2-5; the match to TRBD1 covers 8 bases. This CDR3 has 15 residues. V gave up 5 bases and J gave up 5 bases; unmatched junction bases: 10. Looked up from germline, CDR1 is LGHNA and CDR2 is YSLEER. The CDR3 region has the DNA TGCGCCAGCAGCGTTGGACAGGGTGGGGGGGAGACCCAGTACTTC. It codes for CASSVGQGGGETQYF.

This clone has only one observation. The chain employs TRBV5-1 and TRBJ2-7; TRBD2 is a possible D gene (5 bases). V shed 4 bases and J shed 0 bases, with 8 bases lying between them. Germline CDR1 reads SGHRS; CDR2 reads YFSETQ. The CDR3 runs 13 residues. CDR3 coding DNA: TGCGCCAGCAGCGCGGGTGACTCCTACGAGCAGTACTTC. Amino acid sequence: CASSAGDSYEQYF.

This chain joins TRBV18 and TRBJ2-5; possibly TRBD2 for D (5 bases). This CDR3 has 15 amino acids. Trimming removed 2 bases from V and 5 bases from J, with 15 bases in between. Germline values: CDR1 KGHSH, CDR2 LQKENI. CDR3 DNA: TGTGCCAGCTCACCAATTGTCCCCGAGGGCGAGACCCAGTACTTC. Translated, it gives CASSPIVPEGETQYF.

The gene calls are TRBV6-5 and TRBJ2-5; 7 positions agree with TRBD1. J was trimmed by 5 bases and V by 2 bases; bases with no gene match: 11. This CDR3 region has 16 residues. The germline gives CDR1 MNHEY, CDR2 SVGAGI. DNA for the CDR3: TGTGCCAGCAGTTACCTTTTTTCCAGGGGGTTGGAGACCCAGTACTTC. It translates to CASSYLFSRGLETQYF.

The count of this clone is one. This chain joins TRBV29-1 and TRBJ2-7; TRBD1 matches at 9 bases. After removal of 0 bases from V and 2 bases from J, the junction contained 8 bases not matched to a gene. The CDR3 length is 16 residues. CDR1 is SQVTM and CDR2 is ANQGSEA in the germline V gene. This chain's CDR3 is CSVEETNRGLPYEQYF. The CDR3 region has the DNA TGCAGCGTTGAAGAAACGAACAGGGGGCTGCCCTACGAGCAGTACTTC.

This clone was observed a few times. V gene TRBV7-9 combines with J gene TRBJ1-1; D remains ambiguous. V lost 5 bases to trimming and J lost 5 bases, with 9 bases between them. Germline V gives CDR1 SEHNR, CDR2 FQNEAQ (reference sequence). The length of the CDR3 is 12 residues. This CDR3 reads CASSLGWTEAFF. CDR3 coding DNA: TGTGCCAGCAGCCTCGGATGGACTGAAGCTTTCTTT.

The chain links TRBV5-1 to TRBJ2-7; unclear D gene. Germline V gene sequence: CDR1 SGHRS, CDR2 YFSETQ. The CDR3 is made up of 14 amino acids. The germline V and J ends were trimmed by 1 base and 2 bases, with 10 bases remaining between them. CDR3 region: CASSLFRDPYEQYF. The DNA for the CDR3 is TGCGCCAGCAGCTTGTTTCGCGATCCCTACGAGCAGTACTTC.

V gene TRBV4-1 combines with J gene TRBJ1-1; D is ambiguous. The V end was cut by 0 bases, the J end by 0 bases, with 8 bases between. The CDR3 runs to 15 residues. Germline V gene sequence: CDR1 MGHRA, CDR2 YSYEKL. CDR3 in DNA: TGCGCCAGCAGCCAAGAACGCTCTATGAACACTGAAGCTTTCTTT. Residues: CASSQERSMNTEAFF.